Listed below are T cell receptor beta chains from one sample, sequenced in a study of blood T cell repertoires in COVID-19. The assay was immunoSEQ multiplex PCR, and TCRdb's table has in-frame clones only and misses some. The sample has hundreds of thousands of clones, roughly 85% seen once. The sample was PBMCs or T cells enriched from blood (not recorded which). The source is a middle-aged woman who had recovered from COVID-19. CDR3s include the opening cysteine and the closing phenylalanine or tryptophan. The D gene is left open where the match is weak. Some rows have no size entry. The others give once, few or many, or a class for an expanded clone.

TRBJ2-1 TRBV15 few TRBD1 CATSTRTGWNEQFF TGTGCCACCAGCACAAGGACAGGGTGGAATGAGCAGTTCTTC
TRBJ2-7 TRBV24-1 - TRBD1 CATSGTGRDYEQYF TGTGCCACCAGTGGGACAGGGAGAGACTACGAGCAGTACTTC
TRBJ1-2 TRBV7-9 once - CASSLDGGSGGYTF TGTGCCAGCAGCTTAGACGGGGGTAGTGGTGGCTACACCTTC
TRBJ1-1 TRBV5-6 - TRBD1 CASSFGTGGTEAFF TGTGCCAGCAGCTTTGGCACAGGGGGCACTGAAGCTTTCTTT
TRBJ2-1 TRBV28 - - CASSPPNGRIASNEQFF TGTGCCAGCAGTCCTCCAAATGGTAGAATAGCTTCCAATGAGCAGTTCTTC
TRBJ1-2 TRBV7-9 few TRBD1 CASSVDRGRGYTF TGTGCCAGCAGCGTCGACAGGGGCAGGGGCTACACCTTC
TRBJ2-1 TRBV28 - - CASSPGLYNEQFF TGTGCCAGCAGCCCCGGACTCTACAATGAGCAGTTCTTC
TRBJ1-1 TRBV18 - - CASSPQSLGWDTEAFF TGTGCCAGCTCACCACAGAGCCTCGGGTGGGACACTGAAGCTTTCTTT
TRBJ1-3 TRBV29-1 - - CSVEEGGELNGNTIYF TGCAGCGTTGAAGAAGGAGGGGAACTAAATGGAAACACCATATATTTT
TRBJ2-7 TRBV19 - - CASSIGLHYEQYF TGTGCCAGTAGTATAGGACTCCACTACGAGCAGTACTTC
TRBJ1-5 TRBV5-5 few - CASSVIPGVGNQPQHF TGTGCCAGCAGCGTAATTCCAGGGGTAGGCAATCAGCCCCAGCATTTT
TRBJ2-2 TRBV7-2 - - CASSFTTLTGELFF TGTGCCAGCAGCTTCACGACTCTCACCGGGGAGCTGTTTTTT
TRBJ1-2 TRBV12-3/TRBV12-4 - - CASSLGGYYGYTF TGTGCCAGCAGTTTGGGGGGATACTATGGCTACACCTTC
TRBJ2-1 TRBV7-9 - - CASSRGEQFF TGTGCCAGCAGCAGAGGAGAGCAGTTCTTC
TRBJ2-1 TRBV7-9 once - CASTQARGDNEQFF TGTGCCAGCACCCAAGCCCGGGGAGACAATGAGCAGTTCTTC
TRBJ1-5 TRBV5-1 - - CASSPGWGQPQHF TGCGCCAGCAGCCCCGGATGGGGCCAGCCCCAGCATTTT
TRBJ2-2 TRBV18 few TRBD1 CASSPDRGGTGELFF TGTGCCAGCTCACCAGACAGGGGCGGCACCGGGGAGCTGTTTTTT
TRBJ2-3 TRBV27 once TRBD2 CASSDLFSGGSTDTQYF TGTGCCAGCAGTGACCTGTTTAGCGGGGGGAGCACAGATACGCAGTATTTT
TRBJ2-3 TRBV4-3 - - CASSQDVLAQDTQYF TGCGCCAGCAGCCAAGATGTTCTAGCGCAAGATACGCAGTATTTT
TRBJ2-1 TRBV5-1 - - CASSPGTIGNEQFF TGCGCCAGCAGCCCGGGAACAATTGGCAATGAGCAGTTCTTC
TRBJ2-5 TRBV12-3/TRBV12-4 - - CASSLQGLETQYF TGTGCCAGCAGCTTACAGGGTCTTGAGACCCAGTACTTC
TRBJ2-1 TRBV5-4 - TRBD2 CASSSGGGGAYNEQFF TGTGCCAGCAGCTCCGGGGGGGGAGGGGCCTACAATGAGCAGTTCTTC
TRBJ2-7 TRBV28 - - CASNSGAYEQYF TGTGCCAGTAACTCGGGGGCCTACGAGCAGTACTTC
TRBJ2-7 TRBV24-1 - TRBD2 CATSGGGLGEQYF TGTGCCACCAGTGGCGGGGGTTTGGGCGAGCAGTACTTC
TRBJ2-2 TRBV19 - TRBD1 CASSPTGVRELFF TGTGCCAGCAGCCCCACAGGGGTACGGGAGCTGTTTTTT
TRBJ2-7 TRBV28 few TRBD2 CASNGMREGRRDEQYF TGTGCCAGCAACGGCATGCGGGAGGGCCGGAGGGACGAGCAGTACTTC
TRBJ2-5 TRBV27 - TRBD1 CASSSFKDRAGGETQYF TGTGCCAGCAGCTCGTTCAAGGACAGGGCAGGAGGAGAGACCCAGTACTTC
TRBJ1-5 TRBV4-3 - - CASSPRWGNQPQHF TGCGCCAGCAGCCCCAGGTGGGGCAATCAGCCCCAGCATTTT
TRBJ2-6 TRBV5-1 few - CASSLVAGDAGANVLTF TGCGCCAGCAGCTTGGTGGCAGGGGATGCTGGGGCCAACGTCCTGACTTTC
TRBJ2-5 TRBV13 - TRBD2 CASSRGLAGEETQYF TGTGCCAGCAGCCGTGGACTAGCGGGCGAAGAGACCCAGTACTTC
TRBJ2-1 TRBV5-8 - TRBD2 CASSLFSGRVRVPNEQFF TGTGCCAGCAGCTTGTTTAGCGGGAGGGTTCGCGTCCCCAATGAGCAGTTCTTC
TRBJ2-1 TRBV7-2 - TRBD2 CASSTSGSDSYNEQFF TGTGCCAGCAGCACAAGCGGGAGTGACTCCTACAATGAGCAGTTCTTC
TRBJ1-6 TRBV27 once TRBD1 CASSTPGTGKGSPLHF TGTGCCAGCAGTACTCCCGGGACAGGAAAGGGGTCACCCCTCCACTTT
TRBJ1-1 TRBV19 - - CASKDRGNTEAFF TGTGCCAGTAAAGACCGAGGGAACACTGAAGCTTTCTTT
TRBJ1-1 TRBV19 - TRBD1 CASTPGQGVFVTEAFF TGTGCCAGTACCCCGGGACAGGGCGTATTTGTCACTGAAGCTTTCTTT
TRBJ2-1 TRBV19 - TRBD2 CASSTMTSSPYNEQFF TGTGCCAGTAGTACTATGACTAGCAGTCCCTACAATGAGCAGTTCTTC
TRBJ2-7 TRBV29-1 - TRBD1 CSVEGGQGSYEQYF TGCAGCGTTGAGGGGGGACAGGGGTCCTACGAGCAGTACTTC
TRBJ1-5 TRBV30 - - CAWSGGLNQPQHF TGTGCCTGGAGTGGGGGGCTCAATCAGCCCCAGCATTTT
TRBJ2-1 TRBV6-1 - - CASSERSRASDYNEQFF TGTGCCAGCAGTGAAAGGAGTAGGGCTAGCGATTACAATGAGCAGTTCTTC
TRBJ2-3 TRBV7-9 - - CASSLTSATDTQYF TGTGCCAGCAGCTTAACTAGTGCCACAGATACGCAGTATTTT
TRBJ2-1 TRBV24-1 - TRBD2 CATSSAGGPRGNEQFF TGTGCCACCAGTAGTGCGGGAGGGCCGAGGGGGAATGAGCAGTTCTTC
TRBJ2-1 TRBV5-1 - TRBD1 CASSRGTTGDNEQFF TGCGCCAGCAGCCGAGGGACGACAGGGGACAATGAGCAGTTCTTC
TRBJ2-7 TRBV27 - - CASSPTTVPYEQYF TGTGCCAGCAGTCCTACGACAGTCCCCTACGAGCAGTACTTC
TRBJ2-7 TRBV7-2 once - CASSPDEGRASYEQYF TGTGCCAGCAGCCCAGACGAGGGCAGAGCCTCCTACGAGCAGTACTTC
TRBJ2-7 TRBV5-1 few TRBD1 CASSPRGQGWEQYF TGCGCCAGCAGCCCGAGGGGACAGGGGTGGGAGCAGTACTTC
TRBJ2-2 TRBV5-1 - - CASSLEVAGLAGELFF TGCGCCAGCAGCTTGGAGGTGGCAGGGCTGGCCGGGGAGCTGTTTTTT
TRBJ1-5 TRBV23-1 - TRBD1 CASSQPGQGDDSNQPQHF TGCGCCAGCAGTCAACCGGGACAGGGAGACGATAGCAATCAGCCCCAGCATTTT
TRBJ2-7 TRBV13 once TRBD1 CASSLRGGVGLLYF TGTGCCAGCAGCTTAAGAGGGGGCGTCGGGCTTCTGTACTTC